This TCR beta chain was found in a study of shared clonotypes between healthy human individuals. A split of CD4+ cells into CD45RA+ naive and CD45RA-negative memory subsets was performed. Whole-study results and caveats: In contrast to clonotypes shared by all four donors, non-shared clonotypes had lower generation probabilities.

Here immunoSEQ multiplex PCR was the method, and the copy in TCRdb shows in-frame clones only, minus some. The sample holds 2 million to 3 million clones, 93% seen once. For this clone: Antigen specificity is unknown. Additional DNA sequences in this sample encode the identical CDR3.

Trimming at V came to 3 bases and at J to 0 bases, leaving 3 bases not matched to a gene. This CDR3 has 16 residues. The V gene's germline CDR1 is SGHRS and CDR2 YFSETQ. This TCR derives from a man aged 18 to 29 in good health. Some clones in this sample may be carry-over from other donors' samples. The rearrangement joins TRBV5-1 to TRBJ2-3; TRBD2 aligns across 11 bases. Sequencing was performed on naive CD4+ T cells from PBMCs. Subset given: CD45RA+ positively selected. The CDR3 bases are TGCGCCAGCAGCTCCGGGACTAGCGGAAGCACAGATACGCAGTATTTT. Translation gives CASSSGTSGSTDTQYF.